These 19 T cell receptor beta chains share one sample of origin, sequenced in a study of T cell responses to AZD1222 COVID-19 vaccine. Libraries were prepared by immunoSEQ multiplex PCR; TCRdb keeps only in-frame clonotypes and omits some of them. The data hold fewer than 150,000 clones, with approximately 85% observed a single time. The specimen comprised peripheral blood, sampled on day 0 of AZD1222 vaccination. These receptors were taken from an adult in good health.

The rearrangement joins TRBV28 to TRBJ1-2, with no clear D. Germline assignment: CDR1 MDHEN and CDR2 SYDVKM. Trimming shortened V by 7 bases and J by 2 bases, and 17 bases separated the two germline ends. The CDR3 contains 15 residues. CDR3 loop: CASTQPRAGNYGYTF. In DNA, the CDR3 is TGTGCCAGCACCCAACCACGCGCTGGGAACTATGGCTACACCTTC.

The chain uses TRBV6-6 and TRBJ1-2; D might be TRBD1 (5 bases). V was shortened by 6 bases and J by 5 bases, with 13 bases between the two germline ends. The CDR3 spans 13 residues. Germline lookup yields CDR1 MNHNY and CDR2 SVGAGI (reference sequence). In DNA, the CDR3 is TGTGCCAGCAGCCGAACAGGCACGTATGGCTACACCTTC. Its protein is CASSRTGTYGYTF.

The V gene is TRBV30, the J gene TRBJ2-5; a weak D match, TRBD2 (5 bases). CDR3 length: 13 amino acids. Per the germline V gene, CDR1 is GTSNPN and CDR2 is SVGIG (reference sequence). V shed 2 bases and J shed 9 bases, with 16 bases lying between them. CDR3 residues: CAWSPPWHGAQYF. As DNA, the CDR3 is TGTGCCTGGAGTCCCCCCTGGCACGGGGCCCAGTACTTC.

The V gene is TRBV28, the J gene TRBJ1-2; D not certain. Trimming took 5 bases from V and 7 from J, leaving 11 bases between them. Per germline, CDR1 MDHEN and CDR2 SYDVKM. There are 12 residues in the CDR3. The CDR3 here is CASSPHAGGYTF. CDR3 nucleotides: TGTGCCAGCAGTCCCCATGCGGGTGGCTACACCTTC.

The chain recombines TRBV2 with TRBJ1-1; D is possibly TRBD1 (5 bases). V was cut by 4 bases and J by 5 bases, with 17 bases left in between. Germline V CDR1 and CDR2: SNHLY, FYNNEI. This CDR3 is built from 15 residues. The CDR3: CASSVGGGWTTEAFF. CDR3 DNA sequence: TGTGCCAGCAGTGTGGGGGGTGGGTGGACTACTGAAGCTTTCTTT.

The CDR3 nucleotides read TGTGCCAGCAGAAGCCCGGGACAGGGCAACACCATATATTTT. This codes for CASRSPGQGNTIYF. The chain combines TRBV6-5 with TRBJ1-3; 9 nucleotides agree with TRBD1. J gave up 7 bases and V 6 bases, and 7 bases lay outside the gene matches. Germline V lookup: CDR1 MNHEY, CDR2 SVGAGI. This CDR3 has 14 amino acids.

This chain connects TRBV4-2 to TRBJ2-2, with D possibly being TRBD1 or TRBD2 (5 bases each). CDR3 length: 16 amino acids. With 0 bases removed from V and 1 base from J, the gap between germline ends came to 9 bases. CDR1 and CDR2 (germline): LGHNA, YNFKEQ. The CDR3 spells CASSQDWGWNTGELFF. CDR3 in DNA: TGTGCCAGCAGCCAAGATTGGGGGTGGAACACCGGGGAGCTGTTTTTT.

This chain links TRBV29-1 with TRBJ1-1, with D perhaps matching TRBD1 (6 bases). Germline V gene lookup returns CDR1 SQVTM and CDR2 ANQGSEA. The CDR3 spans 12 residues. V lost 5 bases to trimming and J lost 5 bases, with 12 bases between them. CDR3 sequence: CSVTIQGTEAFF. CDR3 DNA: TGCAGCGTTACTATACAGGGAACTGAAGCTTTCTTT.

The V gene is TRBV4-2, the J gene TRBJ2-7; 8 nucleotides line up with TRBD1. The CDR3 is made up of 15 amino acids. V lost 4 bases, J lost 6 bases, and 11 bases stayed unmatched. Germline loops: CDR1 LGHNA, CDR2 YNFKEQ. The CDR3 protein is CASSPLGQGPAEQYF. The CDR3 DNA sequence: TGTGCCAGCAGCCCCCTCGGACAGGGTCCCGCCGAGCAGTACTTC.

The chain carries TRBV18 and TRBJ2-1; D ambiguous. CDR1 KGHSH and CDR2 LQKENI come from the germline V gene. This CDR3 has 15 residues. The V end was cut by 0 bases, the J end by 4 bases, with 10 bases between. DNA for the CDR3: TGTGCCAGCTCACCACCCAAAATAATATACAATGAGCAGTTCTTC. Translated, it gives CASSPPKIIYNEQFF.

The V call is TRBV7-3, the J call TRBJ2-3; 8 nucleotides line up with TRBD2. Trimming took 3 bases from V and 4 from J; bases not matched to a gene: 9. The CDR3 length is 16 residues. Germline-derived CDR1 and CDR2 are SGHTA and FQGTGA. The DNA for the CDR3 is TGTGCCAGCAGCTTGGCCGGCCGGGGGGGGCCAGATACGCAGTATTTT. Its protein is CASSLAGRGGPDTQYF.

The chain joins TRBV2 to TRBJ1-6; maybe TRBD1 (6 bases). Germline V CDR1 and CDR2: SNHLY, FYNNEI. The length of the CDR3 is 15 residues. Trimming pared 6 bases from V and 7 bases from J, leaving 16 bases between. The CDR3 sequence is CASRIPDSLNSPLHF. The CDR3 coding sequence is TGTGCCAGCAGAATTCCGGACAGCCTGAATTCACCCCTCCACTTT.

CDR3 coding DNA: TGTGCCAGCAGTCGAATCCCGACAGGGGGCGAGCTTGGCTACACCTTC. Encoded protein: CASSRIPTGGELGYTF. The rearrangement links TRBV28 to TRBJ1-2, with 10 bases lining up with TRBD1. The V segment lost 5 bases and the J segment 7 bases; nucleotides outside the gene matches: 13. The V gene's germline CDR1 is MDHEN and CDR2 SYDVKM. CDR3 size: 16 residues.

The chain couples TRBV11-3 to TRBJ2-1, with TRBD2 identical over 10 bases. The CDR3 spans 14 residues. The V and J ends lost 5 bases and 4 bases, in that order; junction bases with no gene match: 2. Per germline, CDR1 SGHNT and CDR2 YENEEA. The CDR3 loop reads CASSPTSGYNEQFF. The CDR3 region has the DNA TGTGCCAGCAGCCCGACTAGCGGGTACAATGAGCAGTTCTTC.

The V gene is TRBV3-1 (or the pseudogene TRBV3-2), the J gene TRBJ2-5; D is unresolved. There are 12 residues in the CDR3. Trimming removed 1 base from V and 4 bases from J, with 4 bases in between. CDR1 is LGHDT, CDR2 YNNKEL, per germline (reference sequence). The CDR3 nucleotides are TGTGCCAGCAGCCAAGTAGGAGAGACCCAGTACTTC. Protein product: CASSQVGETQYF.

This clone was counted between two and nine times. The chain joins TRBV6-1 to TRBJ2-7; D gene ambiguous. The CDR3 sequence is 15 residues long. Germline lookup yields CDR1 MNHNS and CDR2 SASEGT. The germline V and J ends were trimmed by 3 bases and 2 bases, with 14 bases remaining between them. The CDR3 is CASSDVFGRTYEQYF. CDR3 nucleotide sequence: TGTGCCAGCAGTGATGTCTTCGGCCGAACCTACGAGCAGTACTTC.

The chain is built from TRBV6-5 and TRBJ2-7, with D possibly TRBD1 on 6 matching bases. The CDR3 runs 14 residues. Germline values: CDR1 MNHEY, CDR2 SVGAGI. V dropped 6 bases and J dropped 4 bases, with 16 bases sitting between them. In DNA form, the CDR3 reads TGTGCCAGCAGCATAAGGGACACCCTATACGAGCAGTACTTC. Translated: CASSIRDTLYEQYF.

The rearrangement links TRBV3-1 (or the pseudogene TRBV3-2) to TRBJ2-7; 7 positions match TRBD1. CDR1 and CDR2 (germline): LGHDT, YNNKEL (reference sequence). The CDR3 contains 15 residues. The V gene end was trimmed by 2 bases and the J gene end by 2 bases; junction bases not matched to a gene: 6. This CDR3 is CASSQFLDRAYEQYF. DNA for the CDR3: TGTGCCAGCAGCCAATTCCTCGACAGGGCCTACGAGCAGTACTTC.

V is TRBV2 and J is TRBJ1-1, with a possible D match to TRBD1 (6 bases). Germline CDR1 SNHLY, CDR2 FYNNEI. This CDR3 is built from 14 residues. Trimming took 6 bases from V and 0 from J, leaving 11 bases between them. The CDR3 DNA sequence: TGTGCCAGCAGCGACAGGTCGGTGAACACTGAAGCTTTCTTT. Encoded protein: CASSDRSVNTEAFF.